These 23 T cell receptor beta chains share one sample of origin, sequenced in a study of blood T cells in healthy people across ages. Primed by a sample-barcoded 5' primer and a J-beta primer mix, a second PCR proceeded for about 6 to 11 cycles. TCRdb reprocessed the 5' RACE reads with MiXCR, giving one entry per CDR3 protein. Here the sample spans hundreds of thousands of distinct CDR3 sequences, around a fifth being singletons. Sequenced: blood. The receptors originated from a man aged 65-85 years in good health.

This chain joins TRBV5-5 and TRBJ1-5; D unclear. Trimming removed 3 bases from V and 5 bases from J, with 9 bases in between. The CDR3 runs 13 residues. Germline V gene sequence: CDR1 SGHKS, CDR2 YYEKEE (reference sequence). CDR3 sequence reads: CASSWQSYQPQHF. Here the CDR3 DNA reads TGTGCCAGCAGCTGGCAGAGTTATCAGCCCCAGCATTTT.

This clonotype was counted many times. The gene calls are TRBV11-2 and TRBJ2-3; unclear D gene. This CDR3 has 15 amino acids. Trimming stripped 1 base from V and 3 bases from J, with 11 bases between. Per germline, CDR1 SGHAT and CDR2 FQNNGV. The CDR3 region has the DNA TGTGCCAGCAGCTTAGGCACAGTCCCGACAGATACGCAGTATTTT. Encoded protein: CASSLGTVPTDTQYF. Together with reference TRBV11-2 and TRBJ2-3, the CDR3 gives the full variable domain: EAGVAQSPRYKIIEKRQSVAFWCNPISGHATLYWYQQILGQGPKLLIQFQNNGVVDDSQLPKDRFSAERLKGVDSTLKIQPAKLEDSAVYLCASSLGTVPTDTQYFGPGTRLTVL.

This clonotype has just a few counts. The chain joins TRBV5-1 to TRBJ2-1; TRBD2 agrees at 8 bases. Unmatched junction bases numbered 7, after V lost 0 bases and J lost 8 bases. The germline CDR1 and CDR2 sequences are SGHRS and YFSETQ. There are 15 residues in the CDR3. For the CDR3, the DNA is TGCGCCAGCAGCTTGGATGGCGGGGGGAGGGATGAGCAGTTCTTC. This gives the protein CASSLDGGGRDEQFF.

V is TRBV9 and J is TRBJ2-1, with D perhaps TRBD1 (7 bases). The CDR3 spans 15 residues. Germline values: CDR1 SGDLS, CDR2 YYNGEE. The V end was cut by 1 base, the J end by 7 bases, with 15 bases between. The CDR3 loop is CASSVSGGSTNEQFF. Here the CDR3 DNA reads TGTGCCAGCAGCGTATCAGGGGGGAGTACGAATGAGCAGTTCTTC.

The gene calls are TRBV5-6 and TRBJ1-5; D is uncertain. CDR3 length: 13 residues. Deletions cut 4 bases from V and 6 bases from J, with 11 bases between. In germline, CDR1 is SGHDT, CDR2 YYEEEE. CDR3 sequence: CASSPGPIQPQHF. DNA for the CDR3: TGTGCCAGCAGCCCCGGACCTATTCAGCCCCAGCATTTT.

CDR3 nucleotide sequence: TGCAGTGCTGCCCTCTCCGGGACAGTGTTTTTTGGGCAGTTCTTC. Translation: CSAALSGTVFFGQFF. The V call is TRBV20-1, the J call TRBJ2-1; 7 nucleotides line up with TRBD1. The CDR3 runs to 15 residues. CDR1 and CDR2 (germline): DFQATT, SNEGSKA (reference sequence). V dropped 5 bases and J dropped 12; count of bases not matched to a gene: 19.

A remark on this clonotype: One end of the junction does not line up with germline, which may come from a read error. This CDR3 is CTSSPSGVTGSGANVLTF. CDR3 DNA sequence: TGTACCAGCTCACCAAGTGGAGTAACAGGGTCTGGGGCCAACGTCCTGACTTTC. V usage is TRBV18 and J usage is TRBJ2-6, with TRBD1 as a possible D gene (6 bases). This CDR3 is 18 amino acids long. Germline CDR1 is KGHSH and CDR2 is LQKENI.

CDR3 in amino acids: CSARDLGREWETQYF. DNA for the CDR3: TGCAGTGCTAGAGATTTAGGGCGGGAGTGGGAGACCCAGTACTTC. The chain combines TRBV20-1 with TRBJ2-5, with TRBD2 matching 7 bases. The ends lost 0 bases at V and 5 bases at J; junction bases unmatched: 9. This CDR3 region has 15 residues. CDR1 is DFQATT and CDR2 is SNEGSKA in the germline V gene (reference sequence).

This clonotype showed up just a few times. The rearrangement links TRBV7-6 to TRBJ2-3; 13 bases are shared with TRBD2. Trimming took 5 bases from V and 4 from J; bases not matched to a gene: 6. The V gene's germline CDR1 is SGHVS and CDR2 FNYEAQ. This CDR3 has 16 residues. CDR3 sequence: CASSLLTSGGADTQYF. In DNA, the CDR3 is TGTGCCAGCAGCCTCCTTACTAGCGGGGGGGCAGATACGCAGTATTTT. The full variable domain, completed using reference TRBV7-6 and TRBJ2-3, is GAGVSQSPRYKVTKRGQDVALRCDPISGHVSLYWYRQALGQGPEFLTYFNYEAQQDKSGLPNDRFSAERPEGSISTLTIQRTEQRDSAMYRCASSLLTSGGADTQYFGPGTRLTVL.

This clonotype has a handful of counts. V usage is TRBV27 and J usage is TRBJ1-5; D unclear. Germline lookup yields CDR1 MNHEY and CDR2 SMNVEV (reference sequence). V dropped 5 bases and J dropped 4 bases, with 18 bases sitting between them. CDR3 size: 16 residues. The CDR3 reads CASSRSGRGRNQPQHF. The DNA for the CDR3 is TGTGCCAGCAGTCGCTCCGGGAGAGGGAGGAATCAGCCCCAGCATTTT.

The chain couples TRBV4-1 to TRBJ1-4; possible D gene TRBD1, 6 bases. Trimming left V 3 bases short and J 7 bases short, with 12 bases between. The CDR3 sequence is 14 residues long. Per germline, CDR1 MGHRA and CDR2 YSYEKL. The CDR3 coding sequence is TGCGCCAGCAGCCATTCCCGGGACATTGAAAAACTGTTTTTT. Translated: CASSHSRDIEKLFF.

The V gene is TRBV7-3, the J gene TRBJ2-1; 9 bases fit TRBD2. CDR1 and CDR2 from the germline V gene are SGHTA and FQGTGA. Unmatched junction bases numbered 4, after V lost 2 bases and J lost 5 bases. The CDR3 covers 15 residues. The CDR3 reads CASSLVAGVNNEQFF. In DNA form, the CDR3 reads TGTGCCAGCAGCTTAGTAGCGGGGGTCAACAATGAGCAGTTCTTC.

This clonotype showed up many times. The chain recombines TRBV12-3 or TRBV12-4 with TRBJ1-1, with 7 bases that match TRBD1. Unmatched junction bases numbered 6, after V lost 6 bases and J lost 5 bases. The CDR3 sequence is 13 residues long. In nucleotides, the CDR3 is TGTGCCAGCAGCACGGGGACAGATACTGAAGCTTTCTTT. It yields the protein CASSTGTDTEAFF.

The chain combines TRBV5-1 with TRBJ2-7, with 8 positions matching TRBD2. Judging by the DNA end, TRBJ2-1 fits better; the J call may be wrong. CDR3 length: 15 residues. Germline V gives CDR1 SGHRS, CDR2 YFSETQ. CDR3 sequence reads: CASSLGGAYYNEQFF. The CDR3 DNA follows: TGCGCCAGCAGCCTCGGGGGGGCTTACTACAATGAGCAGTTCTTC.

The chain carries TRBV20-1 and TRBJ1-2; D remains ambiguous. CDR1 is DFQATT, CDR2 SNEGSKA, per germline (reference sequence). Trimming took off 4 bases at V and 4 bases at J, with 10 bases between the two ends. The CDR3 has 12 amino acids. The CDR3 nucleotides read TGCAGTGCTACCCACAGCTTCTATGGCTACACCTTC. Protein sequence: CSATHSFYGYTF.

This clonotype came up a few times. The V gene is TRBV27, the J gene TRBJ1-2; 7 nucleotides match TRBD1. Looked up from germline, CDR1 is MNHEY and CDR2 is SMNVEV (reference sequence). Trimming cost V 8 bases and J 3 bases; bases outside gene matches: 3. The CDR3 length is 12 residues. In DNA form, the CDR3 reads TGTGCCAGCTCGGACAGGCACTATGGCTACACCTTC. Encoded protein: CASSDRHYGYTF.

The chain couples TRBV12-3 or TRBV12-4 to TRBJ2-1, with TRBD2 as a possible D gene (6 bases). Matching the DNA end better, TRBJ2-5 makes the J call doubtful. The CDR3 runs to 14 residues. CDR3 sequence (DNA): TGTGCCAGCACCTACGGAGGGATTCAAGAGACCCAGTACTTC. Residues: CASTYGGIQETQYF.

A few counts support this clonotype. The chain carries TRBV20-1 and TRBJ2-1, with 12 bases fitting TRBD2. The V gene end was trimmed by 5 bases and the J gene end by 4 bases; junction bases not matched to a gene: 9. CDR3 length: 16 residues. The V gene's germline CDR1 is DFQATT and CDR2 SNEGSKA (reference sequence). Written as DNA, the CDR3 is TGCAGTGCTTCGTCCTCCCTAGCGGGAGGGTACAATGAGCAGTTCTTC. Its translation: CSASSSLAGGYNEQFF.

V usage is TRBV7-9 and J usage is TRBJ2-2; a possible D gene is TRBD1 (6 bases). Germline assignment: CDR1 SEHNR and CDR2 FQNEAQ (reference sequence). CDR3 length: 14 amino acids. The V and J ends lost 5 bases and 1 base respectively, with 8 bases between them. This CDR3 is CASSKQGNTGELFF. The CDR3, as DNA: TGTGCCAGCAGCAAACAGGGGAACACCGGGGAGCTGTTTTTT.

This clonotype was observed a handful of times. The chain is built from TRBV5-6 and TRBJ2-1; the D gene is possibly TRBD1 (6 bases). The last part of the DNA fits TRBJ2-5 better; the J call may be wrong. Germline values: CDR1 SGHDT, CDR2 YYEEEE. The CDR3 consists of 13 residues. CDR3 DNA: TGTGCCAGCAGCTTGCCCAGGGGCGAGACCCAGTACTTC. Translation gives CASSLPRGETQYF.

The genes are TRBV28 and TRBJ2-7; 9 bases agree with TRBD2. CDR3 length: 15 amino acids. CDR1 and CDR2 (germline): MDHEN, SYDVKM. V was pared by 3 bases and J by 3 bases, with 6 bases of the junction left unmatched. CDR3 nucleotides: TGTGCCAGCAGTTTTACTAGCGGGTCCTACTACGAGCAGTACTTC. The encoded protein is CASSFTSGSYYEQYF.

The genes are TRBV2 and TRBJ2-7, with D hard to call. Between the trimmed V and J ends, which lost 7 bases and 5 bases, there was a span of 9 bases. The length of the CDR3 is 11 residues. The germline V gene has CDR1 SNHLY and CDR2 FYNNEI. CDR3 region: CASIYSHEQYF. The CDR3 region has the DNA TGTGCCAGCATTTACAGCCACGAGCAGTACTTC.

The sample holds a few counts of this clonotype. The chain is built from TRBV12-3 or TRBV12-4 and TRBJ2-1; 12 bases agree with TRBD1. The J call may be faulty, since TRBJ2-5 better matches the DNA end. This CDR3 region has 17 residues. CDR3: CASSLATGTGGGETQYF. In DNA, the CDR3 is TGTGCCAGCTCACTTGCCACCGGGACAGGGGGCGGAGAGACCCAGTACTTC.